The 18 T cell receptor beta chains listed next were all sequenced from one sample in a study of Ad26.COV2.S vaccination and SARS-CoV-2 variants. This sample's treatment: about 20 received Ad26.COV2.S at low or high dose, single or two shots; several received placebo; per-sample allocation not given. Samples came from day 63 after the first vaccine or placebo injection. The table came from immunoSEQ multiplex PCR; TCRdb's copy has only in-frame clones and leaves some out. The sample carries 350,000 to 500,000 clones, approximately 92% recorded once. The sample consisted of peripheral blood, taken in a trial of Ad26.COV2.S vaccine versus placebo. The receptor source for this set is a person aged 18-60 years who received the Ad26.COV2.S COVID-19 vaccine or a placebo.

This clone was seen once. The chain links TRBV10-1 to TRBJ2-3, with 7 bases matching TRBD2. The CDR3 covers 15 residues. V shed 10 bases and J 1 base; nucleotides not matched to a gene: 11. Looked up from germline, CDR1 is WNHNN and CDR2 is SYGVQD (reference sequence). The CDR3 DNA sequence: TGCGCCACCGCCGGGGGGACCGGGGGCACAGATACGCAGTATTTT. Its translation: CATAGGTGGTDTQYF.

The CDR3 sequence: CASSHPTGGNYGYTF. The CDR3 bases are TGTGCCAGCAGCCACCCGACAGGGGGTAACTATGGCTACACCTTC. The chain is built from TRBV5-4 and TRBJ1-2; 9 bases are shared with TRBD1. Germline V gene data show CDR1 as SGHNT and CDR2 as YYREEE (reference sequence). The CDR3 runs 15 residues. V dropped 4 bases and J dropped 1; count of bases not matched to a gene: 5.

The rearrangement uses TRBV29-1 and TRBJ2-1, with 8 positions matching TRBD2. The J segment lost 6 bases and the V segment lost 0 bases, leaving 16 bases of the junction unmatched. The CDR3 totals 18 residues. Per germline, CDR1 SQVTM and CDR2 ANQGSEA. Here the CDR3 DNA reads TGCAGCGTTGAAGATTTAGGTGACGGGAGGGCCCGGGGCAATGAGCAGTTCTTC. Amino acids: CSVEDLGDGRARGNEQFF.

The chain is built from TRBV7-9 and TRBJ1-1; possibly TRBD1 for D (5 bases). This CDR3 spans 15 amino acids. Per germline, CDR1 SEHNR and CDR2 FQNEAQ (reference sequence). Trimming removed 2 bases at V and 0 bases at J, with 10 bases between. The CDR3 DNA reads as TGTGCCAGCAGCTTAACAGGTCGGTTGAACACTGAAGCTTTCTTT. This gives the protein CASSLTGRLNTEAFF.

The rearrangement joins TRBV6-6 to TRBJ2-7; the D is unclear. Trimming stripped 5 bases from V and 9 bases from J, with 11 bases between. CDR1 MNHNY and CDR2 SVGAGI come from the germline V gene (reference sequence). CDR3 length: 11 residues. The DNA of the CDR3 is TGTGCCAGCAGTAACAGTGGCGGGCAGTACTTC. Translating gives CASSNSGGQYF.

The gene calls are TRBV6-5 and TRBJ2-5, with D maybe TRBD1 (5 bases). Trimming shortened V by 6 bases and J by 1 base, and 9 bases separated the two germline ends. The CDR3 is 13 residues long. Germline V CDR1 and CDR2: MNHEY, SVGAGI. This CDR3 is CASRFTGQETQYF. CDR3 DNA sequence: TGTGCCAGCAGGTTCACAGGCCAAGAGACCCAGTACTTC.

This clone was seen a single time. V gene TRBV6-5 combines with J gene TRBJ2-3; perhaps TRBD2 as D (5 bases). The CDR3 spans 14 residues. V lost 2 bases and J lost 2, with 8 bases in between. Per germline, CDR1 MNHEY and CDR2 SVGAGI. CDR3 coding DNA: TGTGCCAGCAGTTACGAGCGGTCCACAGATACGCAGTATTTT. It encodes CASSYERSTDTQYF.

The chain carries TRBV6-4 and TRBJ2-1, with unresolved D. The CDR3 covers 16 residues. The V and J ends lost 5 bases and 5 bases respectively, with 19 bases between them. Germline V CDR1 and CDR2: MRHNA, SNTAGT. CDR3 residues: CASSPHVDGHHNEQFF. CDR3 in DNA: TGTGCCAGCAGTCCCCACGTTGACGGGCATCACAATGAGCAGTTCTTC.

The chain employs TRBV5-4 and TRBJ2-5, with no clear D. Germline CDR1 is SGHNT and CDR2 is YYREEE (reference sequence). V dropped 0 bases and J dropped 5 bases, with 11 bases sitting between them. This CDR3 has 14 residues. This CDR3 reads CASSLVGELETQYF. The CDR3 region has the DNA TGTGCCAGCAGCTTGGTTGGGGAATTGGAGACCCAGTACTTC.

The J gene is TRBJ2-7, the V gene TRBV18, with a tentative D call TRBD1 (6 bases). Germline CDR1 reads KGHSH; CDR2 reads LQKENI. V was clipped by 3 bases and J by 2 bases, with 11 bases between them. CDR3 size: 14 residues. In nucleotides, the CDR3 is TGTGCCAGCTCACCTCAGGGGCGTCCCTACGAGCAGTACTTC. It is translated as CASSPQGRPYEQYF.

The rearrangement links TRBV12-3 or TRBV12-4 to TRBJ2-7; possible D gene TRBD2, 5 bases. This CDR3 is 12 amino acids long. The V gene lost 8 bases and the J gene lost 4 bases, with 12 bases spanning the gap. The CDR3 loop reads CASGKTGYEQYF. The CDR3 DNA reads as TGTGCCAGCGGTAAAACGGGGTACGAGCAGTACTTC.

The CDR3 nucleotides are TGTGCCAGCTCAGCGGGAGGGTATCGCGAGCAGTACTTC. Its translation: CASSAGGYREQYF. This chain uses TRBV6-5 with TRBJ2-7, with 10 bases fitting TRBD2. Germline trimming cut 8 bases from V and 6 bases from J; bases unmatched to any gene: 7. CDR1 MNHEY and CDR2 SVGAGI come from the germline V gene. The CDR3 runs 13 residues.

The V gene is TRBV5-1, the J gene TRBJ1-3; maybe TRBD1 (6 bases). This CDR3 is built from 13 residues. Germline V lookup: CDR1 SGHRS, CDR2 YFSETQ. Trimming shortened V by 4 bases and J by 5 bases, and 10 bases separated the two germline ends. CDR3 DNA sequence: TGCGCCAGCAGCCCAGGACAGAGAAACACCATATATTTT. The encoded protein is CASSPGQRNTIYF.

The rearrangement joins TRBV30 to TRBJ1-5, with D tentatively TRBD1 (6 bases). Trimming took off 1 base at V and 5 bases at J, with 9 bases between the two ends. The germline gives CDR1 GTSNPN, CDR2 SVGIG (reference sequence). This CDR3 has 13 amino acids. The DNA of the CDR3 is TGTGCCTGGAGTGAGAGGGGGTATCAGCCCCAGCATTTT. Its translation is CAWSERGYQPQHF.

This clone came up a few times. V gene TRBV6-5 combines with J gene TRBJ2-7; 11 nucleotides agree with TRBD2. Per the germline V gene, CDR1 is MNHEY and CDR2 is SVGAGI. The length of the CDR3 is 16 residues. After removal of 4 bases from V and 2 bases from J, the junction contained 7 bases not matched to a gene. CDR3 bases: TGTGCCAGCAGTTTCACTAGCGGGGGAGACCCCTACGAGCAGTACTTC. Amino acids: CASSFTSGGDPYEQYF.

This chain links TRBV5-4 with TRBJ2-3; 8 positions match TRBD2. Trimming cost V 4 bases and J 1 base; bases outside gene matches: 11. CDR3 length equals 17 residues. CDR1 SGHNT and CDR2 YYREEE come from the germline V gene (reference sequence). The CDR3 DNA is TGTGCCAGCAGCCTAAGTACCGGGACTAGGGGCACAGATACGCAGTATTTT. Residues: CASSLSTGTRGTDTQYF.

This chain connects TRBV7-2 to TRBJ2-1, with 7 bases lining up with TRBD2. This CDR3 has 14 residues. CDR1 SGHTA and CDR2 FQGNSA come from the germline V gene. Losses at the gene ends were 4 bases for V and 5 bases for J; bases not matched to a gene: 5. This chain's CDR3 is CASSSGLGNNEQFF. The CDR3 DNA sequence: TGTGCCAGCAGCTCCGGACTAGGCAACAATGAGCAGTTCTTC.

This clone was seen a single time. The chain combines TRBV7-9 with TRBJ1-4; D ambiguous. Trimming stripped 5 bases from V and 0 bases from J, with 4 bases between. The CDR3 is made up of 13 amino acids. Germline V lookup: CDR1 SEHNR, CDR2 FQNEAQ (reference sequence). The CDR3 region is CASSRATNEKLFF. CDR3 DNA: TGTGCCAGCAGCAGGGCAACTAATGAAAAACTGTTTTTT.